These 2 T cell receptor beta chains came from one sample sequenced in a study of regulatory T cells in long-lasting Graves disease. TCR beta libraries were built with iRepertoire HTBI primers and Arm-PCR of CDR3 regions. TCRdb processed the multiplex PCR reads anew with MiXCR; each CDR3 protein has one entry. The sample consists of roughly 700,000 distinct CDR3 sequences, around 30% of them appearing once. Time point meaning: persistent/refractory GD, antithyroid drugs over 5 years with positive TRAb. The TCR library used RNA extracted from PBMCs. Here the sequenced sample was peripheral blood mononuclear cells (PBMCs), taken when the disease was refractory, from a patient treated with antithyroid drugs. The receptors were gathered from a female donor with Graves disease.

This clonotype was counted a few times. This sequence joins TRBV12-3 or TRBV12-4 and TRBJ1-2; 7 bases fit TRBD1. This CDR3 is built from 14 residues. Trimming removed 5 bases from V and 5 bases from J; junction bases left unmatched: 8. The CDR3 DNA follows: TGTGCCAGCAGTGATTTGAGGGGGCTGTATGGCTACACCTTC. This gives the protein CASSDLRGLYGYTF.

At least ten counts were recorded for this clonotype. CDR3 sequence: CASSLLAGGVQPQHF. The CDR3 coding sequence is TGTGCCAGCAGTTTGCTGGCAGGGGGCGTCCAGCCCCAGCATTTT. The chain links TRBV28 to TRBJ1-5, with 8 bases identical to TRBD1. Germline V lookup: CDR1 MDHEN, CDR2 SYDVKM. The V segment lost 3 bases and the J segment 7 bases; nucleotides outside the gene matches: 8. The CDR3 spans 15 residues.